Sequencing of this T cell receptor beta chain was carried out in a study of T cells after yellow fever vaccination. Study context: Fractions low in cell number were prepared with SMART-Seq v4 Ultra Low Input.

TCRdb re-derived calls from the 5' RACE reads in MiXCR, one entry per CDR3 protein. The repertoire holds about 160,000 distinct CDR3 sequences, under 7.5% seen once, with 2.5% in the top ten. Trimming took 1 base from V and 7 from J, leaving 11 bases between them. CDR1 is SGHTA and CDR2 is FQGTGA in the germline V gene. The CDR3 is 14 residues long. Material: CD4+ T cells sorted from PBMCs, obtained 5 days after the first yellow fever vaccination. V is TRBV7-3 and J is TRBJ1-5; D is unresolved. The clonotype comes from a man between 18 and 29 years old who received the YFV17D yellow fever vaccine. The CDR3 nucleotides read TGTGCCAGCAGCTTAAGCCAGACCGGACAGCCCCAGCATTTT. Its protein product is CASSLSQTGQPQHF. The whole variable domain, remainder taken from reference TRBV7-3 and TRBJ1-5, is GAGVSQTPSNKVTEKGKYVELRCDPISGHTALYWYRQSLGQGPEFLIYFQGTGAADDSGLPNDRFFAVRPEGSVSTLKIQRTERGDSAVYLCASSLSQTGQPQHFGDGTRLSIL.